This T cell receptor (beta chain) was sequenced during a study of blood T cell repertoires in COVID-19. Looked up from germline, CDR1 is GTSNPN and CDR2 is SVGIG (reference sequence). CDR3 length: 13 residues. Trimming removed 7 bases from V and 6 bases from J; junction bases left unmatched: 8. The authors' processing: Amplification from reference gene primers served as the basis for estimated nucleated cell counts. Libraries were prepared by immunoSEQ multiplex PCR; TCRdb keeps only in-frame clonotypes and omits some of them. Clone size and the V and J calls come from that table; the DNA yielded D and trimming. The sample lists 470,000 or so clones, around 85% seen once, with approximately 2.9% in the top ten.

The J gene is TRBJ1-5, the V gene TRBV30, with 8 positions matching TRBD1. The sample was peripheral blood. The receptor was derived from a human donor in a cohort sampled during active COVID-19. CDR3 sequence (DNA): TGTGCCTTCCGGACAGGGCTTTCTCAGCCCCAGCATTTT. Amino acid sequence: CAFRTGLSQPQHF.